The next 29 T cell receptor beta chains were all read from a single sample in a study of breast tumors, draining lymph nodes, adjacent tissues. TCRdb recomputed calls from the multiplex PCR reads with MiXCR, one row per CDR3 protein. The sample lists 30,000 to 40,000 distinct CDR3 sequences; approximately 63% were seen once. The sequenced sample consisted of breast tumor tissue. The receptors derive from a female donor with breast cancer. Some clones in this sample may be carry-over from other donors' samples.

By proportion, this clonotype is medium-sized. The V gene is TRBV5-6, the J gene TRBJ2-7; 7 bases align to TRBD2. This CDR3 spans 19 amino acids. CDR1 SGHDT and CDR2 YYEEEE come from the germline V gene. V dropped 0 bases and J dropped 2; count of bases not matched to a gene: 17. The CDR3 bases are TGTGCCAGCAGCTTGGAGGTCCTAGCGGCCGGATCTGACACCTACGAGCAGTACTTC. Translated, it gives CASSLEVLAAGSDTYEQYF.

The chain has TRBV6-5 and TRBJ2-3, with 11 bases fitting TRBD2. The germline CDR1 and CDR2 sequences are MNHEY and SVGAGI. This CDR3 has 16 amino acids. V shed 2 bases, J shed 4 bases, and the junction held 5 bases outside the gene matches. CDR3 nucleotides: TGTGCCAGCAGTTACCTAGCGGGGGGCTTGTCAGATACGCAGTATTTT. Translated: CASSYLAGGLSDTQYF.

This clonotype was observed at least ten times. In DNA, the CDR3 is TGTGCCAGCAGTTACGGACTAGTCGGAAACACCATATATTTT. The encoded protein is CASSYGLVGNTIYF. The V and J genes are TRBV6-5 and TRBJ1-3; D ambiguous. Germline V CDR1 and CDR2: MNHEY, SVGAGI. This CDR3 has 14 residues. With 2 bases removed from V and 4 bases from J, the gap between germline ends came to 9 bases.

This clonotype was seen once. A much larger clone differs from this one at a single base, so this may be a read error. The conserved closing phenylalanine or tryptophan is absent in this CDR3, likely reflecting a read error. V is TRBV6-1 and J is TRBJ2-2; TRBD1 agrees at 8 bases. Per the germline V gene, CDR1 is MNHNS and CDR2 is SASEGT. With V trimmed by 7 bases and J by 1 base, 5 bases remained unmatched. The CDR3 runs 15 residues. The CDR3 loop reads CASTPGTGNTGELFS. CDR3 coding DNA: TGTGCCAGCACCCCCGGGACAGGGAACACCGGGGAGCTGTTTTCT.

The chain employs TRBV7-2 and TRBJ2-1; TRBD1 aligns across 7 bases. After removal of 4 bases from V and 3 bases from J, the junction contained 3 bases not matched to a gene. Germline loops: CDR1 SGHTA, CDR2 FQGNSA. The CDR3 spans 14 residues. The CDR3 sequence: CASSSRTGYNEQFF. DNA for the CDR3: TGTGCCAGCAGCTCCCGGACAGGCTACAATGAGCAGTTCTTC.

This clonotype was recorded many times. A much bigger clone sits one base away, suggesting this may be a read error. This sequence joins TRBV28 and TRBJ1-2; D perhaps matches TRBD1 (6 bases). The germline CDR1 and CDR2 sequences are MDHEN and SYDVKM. The CDR3 sequence is 11 residues long. CDR3 in DNA: TGTGCCAGCAGCGACAGGTGGGGCTGCACCTTC. It yields the protein CASSDRWGCTF.

The CDR3 coding sequence is TGCGCCAGCAGCCGAGAGGAAGGGAGAGACTACTACAATGAGCAGTTCTTC. Protein product: CASSREEGRDYYNEQFF. The chain links TRBV4-3 to TRBJ2-1, with D possibly being TRBD2 (5 bases). CDR1 LGHNA and CDR2 YSLEER come from the germline V gene. V was clipped by 4 bases and J by 3 bases, with 19 bases between them. The CDR3 contains 17 residues.

The CDR3 bases are TGTGCCAGCAGCTCGGGACAGGGGGCGCATCAGCCCCAGCATTTT. Amino acid sequence: CASSSGQGAHQPQHF. This rearrangement joins TRBV7-2 to TRBJ1-5, with TRBD1 identical over 12 bases. CDR1 SGHTA and CDR2 FQGNSA come from the germline V gene. The CDR3 totals 15 residues. The trim removed 4 bases at V and 5 bases at J, leaving 3 bases unmatched.

The chain joins TRBV20-1 to TRBJ2-1; TRBD2 aligns across 8 bases. The V gene end was trimmed by 5 bases and the J gene end by 6 bases; junction bases not matched to a gene: 15. Per germline, CDR1 DFQATT and CDR2 SNEGSKA (reference sequence). The CDR3 contains 16 residues. DNA for the CDR3: TGCAGTGCTCCCCCTTGGGGAGCGGGAGTTGTCAATGAGCAGTTCTTC. It encodes CSAPPWGAGVVNEQFF.

This clonotype showed up many times. V gene TRBV4-2 combines with J gene TRBJ2-1, with 11 bases lining up with TRBD2. From germline, CDR1 is LGHNA and CDR2 YNFKEQ. The CDR3 spans 15 residues. V lost 4 bases to trimming and J lost 8 bases; unmatched junction nucleotides: 7. The CDR3 here is CASSPGLADYYEQFF. The CDR3 DNA is TGTGCCAGCAGCCCGGGACTAGCGGATTACTATGAGCAGTTCTTC.

This clonotype was detected many times. The J gene is TRBJ2-1, the V gene TRBV7-9, with TRBD1 as a possible D gene (6 bases). The germline V gene encodes CDR1 SEHNR and CDR2 FQNEAQ (reference sequence). Trimming took 5 bases from V and 10 from J, leaving 21 bases between them. The CDR3 covers 15 residues. The DNA of the CDR3 is TGTGCCAGCAGCAAATTCGGGACACCCAACGGGGAGCAGTTCTTC. Protein product: CASSKFGTPNGEQFF.

This clonotype was recorded many times. CDR3 loop: CASSDMNTEAFF. The CDR3 nucleotides are TGTGCCAGCAGCGACATGAACACTGAAGCTTTCTTT. The chain combines TRBV5-6 with TRBJ1-1; no firm D call. The CDR3 runs 12 residues. V was pared by 4 bases and J by 0 bases, with 4 bases between. Germline CDR1 SGHDT, CDR2 YYEEEE.

The V gene is TRBV5-1, the J gene TRBJ2-3, with unresolved D. This CDR3 comprises 15 residues. Deletions cut 2 bases from V and 9 bases from J, with 19 bases between. CDR1 SGHRS and CDR2 YFSETQ come from the germline V gene. In DNA form, the CDR3 reads TGCGCCAGCAGCTTTTATCTGGGTCAAAACGGAACGCAGTATTTT. Encoded protein: CASSFYLGQNGTQYF.

This clonotype was seen a few times. Possible read error: a much larger clone is one base away. V usage is TRBV20-1 and J usage is TRBJ2-7; 7 bases are shared with TRBD2. Germline V lookup: CDR1 DFQATT, CDR2 SNEGSKA (reference sequence). CDR3 length equals 14 residues. CDR3 protein: CSARDLGRSSEQYF. CDR3 DNA sequence: TGCAGTGCTAGAGATCTCGGGAGGTCCTCCGAGCAGTACTTC.

The chain combines TRBV15 with TRBJ2-6, with TRBD1 matching 7 bases. Looked up from germline, CDR1 is LNHNV and CDR2 is YYDKDF (reference sequence). The junction had 0 bases not matched to a gene; V was cut back by 4 bases and J by 0 bases. The CDR3 sequence is 15 residues long. The CDR3 region has the DNA TGTGCCACCAGCACAGGGGGCTCTGGGGCCAACGTCCTGACTTTC. Protein: CATSTGGSGANVLTF. Based on the CDR3 plus reference TRBV15 and TRBJ2-6, the full variable domain is DAMVIQNPRYQVTQFGKPVTLSCSQTLNHNVMYWYQQKSSQAPKLLFHYYDKDFNNEADTPDNFQSRRPNTSFCFLDIRSPGLGDTAMYLCATSTGGSGANVLTFGAGSRLTVL.

This clonotype was found many times. The V gene is TRBV10-3, the J gene TRBJ1-1, with unresolved D. The CDR3 has 12 residues. V was clipped by 5 bases and J by 7 bases, with 11 bases between them. Germline values: CDR1 ENHRY, CDR2 SYGVKD. The CDR3 sequence: CAISQESDEAFF. The CDR3 DNA reads TGTGCCATCAGTCAGGAATCCGATGAAGCTTTCTTT.

The chain links TRBV9 to TRBJ2-7; maybe TRBD2 (7 bases). There are 14 residues in the CDR3. Per germline, CDR1 SGDLS and CDR2 YYNGEE. V lost 2 bases and J 7 bases, leaving 16 bases between the germline ends. CDR3: CASSVWGGGGEQYF. The CDR3 DNA is TGTGCCAGCAGCGTGTGGGGGGGGGGCGGTGAGCAGTACTTC. The whole variable domain, filled in from reference TRBV9 and TRBJ2-7, reads DSGVTQTPKHLITATGQRVTLRCSPRSGDLSVYWYQQSLDQGLQFLIQYYNGEERAKGNILERFSAQQFPDLHSELNLSSLELGDSALYFCASSVWGGGGEQYFGPGTRLTVT.

This clonotype occurred once. CDR3 residues: CSARDRVNYGYTF. The DNA for the CDR3 is TGCAGTGCTAGAGATCGGGTAAACTATGGCTACACCTTC. V and J are TRBV20-1 and TRBJ1-2; D is ambiguous. This CDR3 comprises 13 residues. The ends were cut back, 0 bases at V and 2 bases at J, with 7 bases in the middle. CDR1 and CDR2 (germline): DFQATT, SNEGSKA (reference sequence).

This clonotype was seen only a few times. The chain is built from TRBV5-1 and TRBJ1-1; D remains ambiguous. V was cut by 1 base and J by 0 bases, with 7 bases left in between. Germline loops: CDR1 SGHRS, CDR2 YFSETQ. This CDR3 spans 14 amino acids. The CDR3, as DNA: TGCGCCAGCAGCTTGCGGAGTGTGAACACTGAAGCTTTCTTT. It yields the protein CASSLRSVNTEAFF. Together with reference TRBV5-1 and TRBJ1-1, the CDR3 gives the full variable domain: KAGVTQTPRYLIKTRGQQVTLSCSPISGHRSVSWYQQTPGQGLQFLFEYFSETQRNKGNFPGRFSGRQFSNSRSEMNVSTLELGDSALYLCASSLRSVNTEAFFGQGTRLTVV.

This rearrangement joins TRBV19 to TRBJ1-4; no clear D gene. Germline V gives CDR1 LNHDA, CDR2 SQIVND (reference sequence). V gave up 7 bases and J gave up 4 bases, with 13 bases separating them. The CDR3 loop spans 14 amino acids. The CDR3 nucleotides read TGTGCCAGTACCGGCCCCGGTTTTAATGAAAAACTGTTTTTT. It is translated as CASTGPGFNEKLFF.

The gene calls are TRBV20-1 and TRBJ1-2; maybe TRBD1 (6 bases). Germline V gene data show CDR1 as DFQATT and CDR2 as SNEGSKA (reference sequence). The CDR3 totals 17 residues. V was trimmed by 0 bases and J by 2 bases, leaving 19 bases between them. Here the CDR3 reads CSARELFGQLTNYGYTF. DNA for the CDR3: TGCAGTGCTAGAGAACTGTTCGGACAGCTAACCAACTATGGCTACACCTTC.

The chain uses TRBV12-3 or TRBV12-4 and TRBJ1-5; the D gene is possibly TRBD1 (5 bases). V lost 3 bases and J lost 2, with 11 bases in between. The CDR3 has 15 residues. As DNA, the CDR3 is TGTGCCAGCAGTTTGAACGTAGGGGGCAATCAGCCCCAGCATTTT. Its translation is CASSLNVGGNQPQHF.

In its sample, this clonotype was seen once. The chain employs TRBV6-6 and TRBJ2-2; a weak D match, TRBD1 (7 bases). CDR1 MNHNY and CDR2 SVGAGI come from the germline V gene (reference sequence). This CDR3 region has 15 residues. With 5 bases removed from V and 6 bases from J, the gap between germline ends came to 16 bases. The CDR3 sequence is CASSNRGGRAGELFF. CDR3 nucleotide sequence: TGTGCCAGCAGTAACAGGGGAGGCCGCGCCGGGGAGCTGTTTTTT.

V usage is TRBV5-1 and J usage is TRBJ2-7; TRBD2 matches 12 bases. The CDR3 covers 14 residues. V lost 4 bases to trimming and J lost 3 bases; unmatched junction nucleotides: 2. Germline CDR1 is SGHRS and CDR2 is YFSETQ. CDR3 nucleotides: TGCGCCAGCAGCATGGGACTAGCGGGCTACGAGCAGTACTTC. Translated: CASSMGLAGYEQYF.

This clonotype has just a few counts. The chain combines TRBV9 with TRBJ2-7, with 7 bases identical to TRBD1. CDR1 and CDR2 from the germline V gene are SGDLS and YYNGEE. The V and J ends lost 4 bases and 1 base, in that order; junction bases with no gene match: 8. The CDR3 contains 15 residues. The CDR3 here is CASSKTGMRSYEQYF. CDR3 DNA: TGTGCCAGCAGCAAGACAGGGATGAGGTCCTACGAGCAGTACTTC.

The J gene is TRBJ2-5, the V gene TRBV7-2; a weak D match, TRBD2 (5 bases). This CDR3 comprises 18 residues. Germline assignment: CDR1 SGHTA and CDR2 FQGNSA. Trimming shortened V by 6 bases and J by 6 bases, and 29 bases separated the two germline ends. CDR3: CASSLRNSVWAGEKTQYF. In DNA form, the CDR3 reads TGTGCCAGCAGTCTAAGAAACTCGGTTTGGGCCGGGGAAAAGACCCAGTACTTC.

This chain connects TRBV6-5 to TRBJ2-7, with D possibly TRBD1 on 6 matching bases. The CDR3 is 16 residues long. V dropped 5 bases and J dropped 7 bases, with 24 bases sitting between them. The germline gives CDR1 MNHEY, CDR2 SVGAGI. CDR3 in amino acids: CASSQMGHRALGEQYF. The CDR3 DNA reads as TGTGCCAGCAGTCAAATGGGGCACAGGGCCTTGGGAGAGCAGTACTTC.

This clonotype was seen just once. J is TRBJ2-2 and V is TRBV25-1, with 8 bases matching TRBD2. V lost 4 bases to trimming and J lost 2 bases; unmatched junction nucleotides: 9. This CDR3 is built from 17 residues. Per germline, CDR1 MGHDK and CDR2 SYGVNS. The CDR3 DNA sequence: TGTGCCAGCAGTGCCTCTTTTAGCGGGGCAAACACCGGGGAGCTGTTTTTT. Translation: CASSASFSGANTGELFF.

On this clonotype: One end of the junction fails to match germline, which may point to a read error. The chain uses TRBV7-7 and TRBJ2-2; perhaps TRBD2 as D (5 bases). This CDR3 spans 15 amino acids. The V gene's germline CDR1 is SSHAT and CDR2 FNYEAQ (reference sequence). The CDR3 nucleotides read TGTGCTAGCAGCCTAGGACTGGGTGGAGCCGGGGAGCTGGTTTTT. This translates into CASSLGLGGAGELVF.